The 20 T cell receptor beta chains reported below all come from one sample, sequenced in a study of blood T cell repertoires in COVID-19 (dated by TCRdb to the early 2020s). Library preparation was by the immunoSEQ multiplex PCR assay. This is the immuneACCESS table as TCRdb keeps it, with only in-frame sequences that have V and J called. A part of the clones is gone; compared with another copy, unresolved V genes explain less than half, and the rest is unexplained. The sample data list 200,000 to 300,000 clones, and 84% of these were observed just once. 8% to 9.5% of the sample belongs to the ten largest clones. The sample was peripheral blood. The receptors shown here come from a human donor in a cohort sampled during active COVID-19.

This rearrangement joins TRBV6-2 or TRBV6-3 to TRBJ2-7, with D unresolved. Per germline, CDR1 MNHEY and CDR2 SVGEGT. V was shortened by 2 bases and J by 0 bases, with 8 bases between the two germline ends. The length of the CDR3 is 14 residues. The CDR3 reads CASSYPSFSYEQYF. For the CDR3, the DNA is TGTGCCAGCAGTTACCCCAGTTTCTCCTACGAGCAGTACTTC.

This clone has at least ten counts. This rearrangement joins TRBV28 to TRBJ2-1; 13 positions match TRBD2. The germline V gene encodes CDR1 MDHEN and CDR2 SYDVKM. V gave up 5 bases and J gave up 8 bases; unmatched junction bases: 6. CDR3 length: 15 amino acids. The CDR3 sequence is CASSPTSGRAYEQFF. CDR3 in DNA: TGTGCCAGCAGTCCAACTAGCGGGAGGGCCTATGAGCAGTTCTTC.

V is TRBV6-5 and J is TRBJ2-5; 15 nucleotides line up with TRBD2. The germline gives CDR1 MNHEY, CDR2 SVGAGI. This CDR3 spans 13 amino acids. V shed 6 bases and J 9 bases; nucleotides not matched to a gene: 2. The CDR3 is CASSWTSGRAQYF. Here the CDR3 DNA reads TGTGCCAGCAGCTGGACTAGCGGGAGGGCCCAGTACTTC.

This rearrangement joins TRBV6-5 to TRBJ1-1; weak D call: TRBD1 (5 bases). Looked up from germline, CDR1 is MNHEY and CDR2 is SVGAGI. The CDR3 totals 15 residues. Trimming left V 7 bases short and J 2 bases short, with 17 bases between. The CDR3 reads CASTQTRGVNTEAFF. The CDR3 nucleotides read TGTGCCAGCACCCAAACCCGGGGGGTTAACACTGAAGCTTTCTTT.

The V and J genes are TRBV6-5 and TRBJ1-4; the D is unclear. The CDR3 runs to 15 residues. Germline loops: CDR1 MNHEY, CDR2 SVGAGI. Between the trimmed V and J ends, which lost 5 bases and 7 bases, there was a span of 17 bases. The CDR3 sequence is CASSRGQERREKLFF. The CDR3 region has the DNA TGTGCCAGCAGTCGTGGGCAGGAAAGACGTGAAAAACTGTTTTTT.

The CDR3 is CASSGLGRGGAGNEQFF. CDR3 nucleotide sequence: TGTGCCAGCAGCGGGTTGGGTAGAGGGGGGGCCGGAAATGAGCAGTTCTTC. The chain couples TRBV5-5 to TRBJ2-1; maybe TRBD2 (7 bases). The CDR3 length is 17 residues. Germline CDR1 SGHKS, CDR2 YYEKEE (reference sequence). The germline V and J ends were trimmed by 4 bases and 7 bases, with 24 bases remaining between them.

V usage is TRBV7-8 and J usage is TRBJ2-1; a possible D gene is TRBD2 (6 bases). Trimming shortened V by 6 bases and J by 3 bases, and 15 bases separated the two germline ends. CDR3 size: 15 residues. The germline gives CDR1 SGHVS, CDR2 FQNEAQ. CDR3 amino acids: CASRVGGVGYNEQFF. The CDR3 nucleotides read TGTGCCAGCAGGGTCGGGGGAGTTGGCTACAATGAGCAGTTCTTC.

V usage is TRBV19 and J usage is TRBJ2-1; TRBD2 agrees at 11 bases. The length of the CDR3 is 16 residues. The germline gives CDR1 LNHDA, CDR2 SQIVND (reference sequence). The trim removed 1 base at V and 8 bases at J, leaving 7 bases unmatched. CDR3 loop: CASSIGPSGGFDEQFF. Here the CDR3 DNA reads TGTGCCAGTAGTATAGGCCCTAGCGGGGGGTTCGATGAGCAGTTCTTC.

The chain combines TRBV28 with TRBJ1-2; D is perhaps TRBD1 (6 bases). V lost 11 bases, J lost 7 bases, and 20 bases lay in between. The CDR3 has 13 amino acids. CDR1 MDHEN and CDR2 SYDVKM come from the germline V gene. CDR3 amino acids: CAYREGGATGYTF. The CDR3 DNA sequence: TGTGCCTACAGAGAAGGGGGGGCGACTGGCTACACCTTC.

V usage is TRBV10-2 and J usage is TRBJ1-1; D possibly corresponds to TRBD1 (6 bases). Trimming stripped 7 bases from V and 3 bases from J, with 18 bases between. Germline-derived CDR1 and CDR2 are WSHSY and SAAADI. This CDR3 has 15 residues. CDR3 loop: CASNKGGVYYTEAFF. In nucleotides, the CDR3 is TGCGCCAGCAACAAAGGGGGGGTTTACTACACTGAAGCTTTCTTT.

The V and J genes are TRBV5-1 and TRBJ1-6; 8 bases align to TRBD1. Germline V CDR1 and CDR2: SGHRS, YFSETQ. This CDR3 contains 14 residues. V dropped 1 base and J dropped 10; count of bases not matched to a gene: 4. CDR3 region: CASSLPDRESPLHF. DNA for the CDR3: TGCGCCAGCAGCTTGCCGGACAGGGAGTCACCCCTCCACTTT.

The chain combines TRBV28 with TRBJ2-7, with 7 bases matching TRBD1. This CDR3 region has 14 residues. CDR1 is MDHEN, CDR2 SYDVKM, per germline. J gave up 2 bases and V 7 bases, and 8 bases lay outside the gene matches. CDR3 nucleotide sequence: TGTGCCAGCACCTTGACAGGGTCCCCCTACGAGCAGTACTTC. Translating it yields CASTLTGSPYEQYF.

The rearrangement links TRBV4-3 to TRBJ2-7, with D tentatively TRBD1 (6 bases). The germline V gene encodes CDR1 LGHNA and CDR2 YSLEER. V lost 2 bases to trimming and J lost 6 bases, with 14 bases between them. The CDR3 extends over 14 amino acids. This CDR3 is CASSQTGLRGEQYF. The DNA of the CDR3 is TGCGCCAGCAGCCAAACAGGGCTCAGGGGCGAGCAGTACTTC.

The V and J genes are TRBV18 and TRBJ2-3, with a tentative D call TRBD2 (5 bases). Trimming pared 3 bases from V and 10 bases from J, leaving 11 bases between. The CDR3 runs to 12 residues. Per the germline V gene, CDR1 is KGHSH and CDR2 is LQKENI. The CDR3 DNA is TGTGCCAGCTCACCTCCCGGGCGGGCGCAGTATTTT. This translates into CASSPPGRAQYF.

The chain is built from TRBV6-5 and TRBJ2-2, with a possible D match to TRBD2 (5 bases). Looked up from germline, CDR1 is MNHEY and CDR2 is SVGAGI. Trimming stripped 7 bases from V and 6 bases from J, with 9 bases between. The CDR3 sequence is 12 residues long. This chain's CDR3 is CASMRESGELFF. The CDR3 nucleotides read TGTGCCAGCATGAGGGAGTCCGGGGAGCTGTTTTTT.

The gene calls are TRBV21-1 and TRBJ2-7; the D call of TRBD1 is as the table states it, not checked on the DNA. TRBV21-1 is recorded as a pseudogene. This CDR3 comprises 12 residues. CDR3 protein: CASSIQGYEQYF. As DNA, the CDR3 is TGTGCCAGCAGCATCCAGGGGTACGAGCAGTACTTC.

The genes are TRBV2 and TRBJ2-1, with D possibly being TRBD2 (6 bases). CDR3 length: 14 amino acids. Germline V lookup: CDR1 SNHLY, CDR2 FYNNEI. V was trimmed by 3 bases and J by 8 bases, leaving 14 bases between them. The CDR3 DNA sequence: TGTGCCAGCAGTGATAGCGCGGCGGGGCATGAGCAGTTCTTC. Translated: CASSDSAAGHEQFF.

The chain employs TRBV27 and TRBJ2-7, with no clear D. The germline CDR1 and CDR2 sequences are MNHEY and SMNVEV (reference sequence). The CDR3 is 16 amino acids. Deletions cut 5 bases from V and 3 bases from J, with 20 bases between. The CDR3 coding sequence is TGTGCCAGCAGTACCCACCTAGAGACCCCTTACTACGAGCAGTACTTC. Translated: CASSTHLETPYYEQYF.

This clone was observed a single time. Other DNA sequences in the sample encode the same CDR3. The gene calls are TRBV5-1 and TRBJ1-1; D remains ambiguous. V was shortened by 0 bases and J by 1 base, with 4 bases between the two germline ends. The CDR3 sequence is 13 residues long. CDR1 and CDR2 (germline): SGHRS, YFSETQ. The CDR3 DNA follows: TGCGCCAGCAGCTTGGCCCGGAACACTGAAGCTTTCTTT. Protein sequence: CASSLARNTEAFF.

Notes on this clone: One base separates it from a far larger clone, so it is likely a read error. DNA for the CDR3: TGTGCCAGCAGACTAGCGGGGGGCACAGATACGCAGTATTTT. This gives the protein CASRLAGGTDTQYF. V is TRBV28 and J is TRBJ2-3, with 11 nucleotides matching TRBD2. Germline trimming cut 6 bases from V and 1 base from J; bases unmatched to any gene: 0. This CDR3 has 14 residues. From germline, CDR1 is MDHEN and CDR2 SYDVKM.